This passage covers 19 T cell receptor beta chains from one sample sequenced in a study of Graves' ophthalmopathy and Graves' hyperthyroidism. Amplification of the TCR beta CDR3 regions used RNA transcripts (as template). After a first-round RT-PCR with HTBI primers, a second-round multiplex PCR was run. TCRdb itself ran the multiplex PCR reads through MiXCR, one entry per CDR3 protein. The sample yields over a million distinct CDR3 sequences, about 38% seen once. The sequencing sample was made of peripheral blood or thyroid tissue (not recorded which). The receptor source for this set is an adult man with Graves' hyperthyroidism.

This clonotype occurred many times. V usage is TRBV7-6 and J usage is TRBJ1-2, with D possibly matching TRBD1 (6 bases). Trimming removed 1 base at V and 3 bases at J, with 21 bases between. The CDR3 spans 18 residues. Per the germline V gene, CDR1 is SGHVS and CDR2 is FNYEAQ. Here the CDR3 reads CASSLEAGAIHLDYGYTF. The CDR3 bases are TGTGCCAGCAGCTTAGAGGCGGGGGCCATCCACTTAGACTATGGCTACACCTTC.

The DNA for the CDR3 is TGTGCCAGCAGTACCTCCAGCGGGACAGGGTTTAATGAAAAACTGTTTTTT. Amino acid sequence: CASSTSSGTGFNEKLFF. The genes are TRBV12-3 or TRBV12-4 and TRBJ1-4; 9 nucleotides align to TRBD1. The length of the CDR3 is 17 residues. The junction had 11 bases not matched to a gene; V was cut back by 5 bases and J by 4 bases.

This clonotype has only a few counts. The chain links TRBV5-5 to TRBJ2-5, with D possibly being TRBD1 (6 bases). V was clipped by 2 bases and J by 0 bases, with 14 bases between them. Germline loops: CDR1 SGHKS, CDR2 YYEKEE (reference sequence). This CDR3 has 16 residues. The CDR3 DNA follows: TGTGCCAGCAGCTTCAACCACCAGGGGTACCAAGAGACCCAGTACTTC. Its protein product is CASSFNHQGYQETQYF.

This clonotype was found many times. J is TRBJ2-5 and V is TRBV2; D may be TRBD2 (5 bases). Germline V CDR1 and CDR2: SNHLY, FYNNEI. Trimming took 7 bases from V and 0 from J, leaving 15 bases between them. The CDR3 extends over 15 amino acids. The CDR3 region has the DNA TGTGCCAGCACCCGTAATTCGGGGTACCAAGAGACCCAGTACTTC. Residues: CASTRNSGYQETQYF.

The chain carries TRBV4-2 and TRBJ2-7; TRBD1 agrees at 10 bases. The CDR3 spans 14 residues. Germline lookup yields CDR1 LGHNA and CDR2 YNFKEQ. The junction had 8 bases not matched to a gene; V was cut back by 6 bases and J by 6 bases. CDR3 sequence: CASRGDRGGGEQYF. The CDR3 DNA reads as TGTGCCAGCAGGGGGGACAGGGGTGGGGGCGAGCAGTACTTC.

The chain employs TRBV4-1 and TRBJ1-2, with D possibly being TRBD1 (5 bases). The V gene's germline CDR1 is MGHRA and CDR2 YSYEKL. Trimming removed 0 bases from V and 4 bases from J, with 12 bases in between. The CDR3 has 15 residues. Written as DNA, the CDR3 is TGCGCCAGCAGCCAAGAGAGACAGCTTCTCTATGGCTACACCTTC. Its translation: CASSQERQLLYGYTF.

A word on this clonotype: A read error may account for a junction end that differs from germline. The rearrangement uses TRBV10-3 and TRBJ1-1; 8 nucleotides line up with TRBD1. Germline CDR1 ENHRY, CDR2 SYGVKD. The CDR3 consists of 12 residues. DNA for the CDR3: TGTGCCAGCAGTTACCTTGACAGGGGAGCTTTCTTT. It translates to CASSYLDRGAFF.

This clonotype was counted many times. The J gene is TRBJ2-5, the V gene TRBV24-1; weak D call: TRBD2 (6 bases). The CDR3 contains 14 residues. Germline-derived CDR1 and CDR2 are KGHDR and SFDVKD. Trimming removed 2 bases at V and 4 bases at J, with 10 bases between. For the CDR3, the DNA is TGTGCCACCAGTGATTCCTGGGGAGGAGAGACCCAGTACTTC. This encodes CATSDSWGGETQYF.

This clonotype was recorded many times. This sequence joins TRBV6-5 and TRBJ1-2; 8 nucleotides align to TRBD1. CDR1 and CDR2 (germline): MNHEY, SVGAGI. V lost 5 bases, J lost 8 bases, and 7 bases stayed unmatched. The length of the CDR3 is 13 residues. CDR3 region: CASSPQGARGYTF. The CDR3 coding sequence is TGTGCCAGCAGTCCTCAGGGGGCCCGGGGCTACACCTTC.

The chain couples TRBV10-3 to TRBJ2-7; D is perhaps TRBD1 (6 bases). The CDR3 has 14 residues. V was cut by 9 bases and J by 2 bases, with 17 bases left in between. In germline, CDR1 is ENHRY, CDR2 SYGVKD. The CDR3 loop reads CAISNRESTYEQYF. CDR3 DNA sequence: TGTGCCATTTCAAACAGGGAGTCAACCTACGAGCAGTACTTC.

The V call is TRBV5-1, the J call TRBJ2-2, with 8 bases that match TRBD1. CDR3 length: 17 residues. The ends lost 3 bases at V and 7 bases at J; junction bases unmatched: 14. CDR1 is SGHRS and CDR2 is YFSETQ in the germline V gene. CDR3: CASSSVRTGIFGGELFF. In nucleotides, the CDR3 is TGCGCCAGCAGCTCGGTCAGGACAGGGATATTCGGCGGGGAGCTGTTTTTT.

The chain combines TRBV7-2 with TRBJ2-7; TRBD2 aligns across 7 bases. CDR3 size: 15 residues. Germline CDR1 is SGHTA and CDR2 is FQGNSA. The junction had 6 bases not matched to a gene; V was cut back by 3 bases and J by 1 base. The chain's CDR3 is CASSFSGTPSYEQYF. CDR3 nucleotide sequence: TGTGCCAGCAGCTTCAGCGGGACCCCTTCCTACGAGCAGTACTTC.

This clonotype has at least ten counts. The chain uses TRBV19 and TRBJ2-7; the D call may be TRBD1 or TRBD2 (7 bases each). Germline V gene sequence: CDR1 LNHDA, CDR2 SQIVND (reference sequence). The CDR3 is 13 residues long. Between the trimmed V and J ends, which lost 9 bases and 3 bases, there was a span of 15 bases. CDR3 residues: CASRQGGVYEQYF. The CDR3 DNA reads as TGTGCCAGCAGACAGGGAGGGGTCTACGAGCAGTACTTC.

The V gene is TRBV12-1, the J gene TRBJ2-5. TRBV12-1 counts as a pseudogene. The CDR3 has 17 residues. The CDR3 DNA sequence: TGTGCCAGCAGCTTTCAAAAGTCGAACCAGTACCAAGAGACCCAGTACTTC. The encoded protein is CASSFQKSNQYQETQYF.

The table lists this clonotype with many counts. The CDR3 protein is CASRVGTGWETQYF. As DNA, the CDR3 is TGTGCCAGCAGGGTTGGGACAGGGTGGGAGACCCAGTACTTC. The genes are TRBV2 and TRBJ2-5; 9 bases line up with TRBD1. After removal of 6 bases from V and 5 bases from J, the junction contained 7 bases not matched to a gene. The V gene's germline CDR1 is SNHLY and CDR2 FYNNEI. CDR3 length: 14 residues.

J is TRBJ2-7 and V is TRBV2; unclear D gene. The CDR3 has 15 amino acids. Germline-derived CDR1 and CDR2 are SNHLY and FYNNEI. V was shortened by 8 bases and J by 6 bases, with 23 bases between the two germline ends. The CDR3 nucleotides are TGTGCCAGCTTAGGTACCGGGTCCCAGATGGGCGAGCAGTACTTC. Its translation: CASLGTGSQMGEQYF.

The rearrangement uses TRBV2 and TRBJ1-5; the D gene is possibly TRBD1 (5 bases). The CDR3 loop spans 16 amino acids. Looked up from germline, CDR1 is SNHLY and CDR2 is FYNNEI. Trimming left V 6 bases short and J 7 bases short, with 22 bases between. CDR3 residues: CASRPGLASYEQPQHF. The CDR3 DNA follows: TGTGCCAGCAGGCCGGGACTAGCGAGCTACGAGCAGCCCCAGCATTTT.

This clonotype was counted at least ten times. The J gene is TRBJ2-5, the V gene TRBV12-3 or TRBV12-4; TRBD1 or TRBD2 may be the D gene (5 bases each). V was trimmed by 4 bases and J by 7 bases, leaving 19 bases between them. CDR3 length equals 15 residues. The chain's CDR3 is CASSWGNSPQGTQYF. The CDR3 DNA follows: TGTGCCAGCAGTTGGGGGAACAGTCCGCAGGGGACCCAGTACTTC.

This clonotype was recorded many times. The CDR3 DNA sequence: TGTGCCAGCAGCACACAGGACGGGGCCTCTGGGGCCAACGTCCTGACTTTC. It specifies CASSTQDGASGANVLTF. The rearrangement links TRBV9 to TRBJ2-6; D may correspond to TRBD1 or TRBD2 (5 bases each). V lost 4 bases and J 0 bases, leaving 14 bases between the germline ends. Germline-derived CDR1 and CDR2 are SGDLS and YYNGEE. This CDR3 is 17 amino acids long.